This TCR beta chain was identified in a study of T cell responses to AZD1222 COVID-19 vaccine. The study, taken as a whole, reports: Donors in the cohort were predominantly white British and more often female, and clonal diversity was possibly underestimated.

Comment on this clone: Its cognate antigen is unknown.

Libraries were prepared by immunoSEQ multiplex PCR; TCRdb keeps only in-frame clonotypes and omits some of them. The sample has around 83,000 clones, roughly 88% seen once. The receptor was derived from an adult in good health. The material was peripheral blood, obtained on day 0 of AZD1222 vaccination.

CDR3 sequence reads: CASAAGVSYNEQFF. DNA for the CDR3: TGTGCTAGTGCCGCAGGGGTCTCCTACAATGAGCAGTTCTTC. V and J are TRBV12-5 and TRBJ2-1; D perhaps matches TRBD1 (6 bases). Between the trimmed V and J ends, which lost 7 bases and 0 bases, there was a span of 10 bases. This CDR3 contains 14 residues. CDR1 LGHNT and CDR2 FRNRAP come from the germline V gene.